The subject of this entry is one T cell receptor (beta chain). Its antigen has not been determined. No base qualities exist here, and no much larger clone lies one base off it. This entry belongs to a study of control samples from healthy donors and cancer patients (TCRdb year 2020). Preparation of the library involved the immunoSEQ multiplex PCR assay. TCRdb obtained this table from immuneACCESS and retained in-frame rearrangements with V and J assigned. These tables miss some clones; where compared with another copy, unresolved V genes account for less than half of the shortfall, and the remainder is unexplained. Counted in this sample were some 130,000 clones; more than 90% of them appeared once. Clones ranked in the top ten supply about 5.5% of the sample. Ends trimmed: V by 5 bases, J by 1 base; bases unmatched to a gene: 6. Spanning cysteine to phenylalanine, the CDR3 consists of 15 amino acids. Solely the CDR3 DNA is kept, with 45 bases framed from the first base. CDR1 and CDR2 are read off the germline V gene as SGHTA and FQGTGA.

The sequence came from a man aged 18 to 30 in good health. The chain is made from TRBV7-3 and TRBJ2-3, with 7 middle bases fitting TRBD2. The source material was blood. The DNA sequence is as follows: TGTGCCAGCAGCACCCTGGCGGGGGGCACAGATACGCAGTATTTT. Its product reads: CASSTLAGGTDTQYF.